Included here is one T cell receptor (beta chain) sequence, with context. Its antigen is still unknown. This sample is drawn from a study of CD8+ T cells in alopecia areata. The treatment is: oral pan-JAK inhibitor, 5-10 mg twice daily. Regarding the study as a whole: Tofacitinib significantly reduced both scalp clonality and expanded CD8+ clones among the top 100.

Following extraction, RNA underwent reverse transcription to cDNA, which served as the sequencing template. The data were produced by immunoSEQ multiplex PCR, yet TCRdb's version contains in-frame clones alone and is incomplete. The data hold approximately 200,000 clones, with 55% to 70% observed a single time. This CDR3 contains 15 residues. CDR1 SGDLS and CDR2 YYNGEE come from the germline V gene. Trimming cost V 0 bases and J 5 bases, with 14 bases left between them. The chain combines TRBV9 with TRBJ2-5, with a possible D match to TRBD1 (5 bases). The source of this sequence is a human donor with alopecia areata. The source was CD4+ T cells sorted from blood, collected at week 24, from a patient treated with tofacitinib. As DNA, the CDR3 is TGTGCCAGCAGCGTAGCACCAACCAGGGCGGAGACCCAGTACTTC. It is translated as CASSVAPTRAETQYF.